The T cell receptor beta chain under discussion was sequenced for a study of CD8+ T cells in alopecia areata. Overall study context: In an open-label trial, patients got 5 to 10 mg tofacitinib twice daily. Study-wide results and limits: Tofacitinib significantly decreased scalp clonality and expanded CD8+ clones among top 100. Throughout tofacitinib, many expanded lesional clones continued to persist in scalp and blood.

About this clone itself: Its target is not known.

Documented treatment: oral pan-JAK inhibitor, 5-10 mg twice daily. Sorted populations comprised CD4+ and CD8+ T cells obtained from PBMCs. RNA extraction was followed by reverse transcription into cDNA, which acted as the sequencing template. Clones were read by immunoSEQ multiplex PCR, and TCRdb kept only the in-frame ones, dropping some. Here the sample spans 270,000 or so clones, more than 45% being singletons. There are 13 residues in the CDR3. Per the germline V gene, CDR1 is SEHNR and CDR2 is FQNEAQ (reference sequence). V lost 5 bases and J 3 bases, leaving 8 bases between the germline ends. This clonotype originated in a human donor with alopecia areata. The chain couples TRBV7-9 to TRBJ1-3; D remains ambiguous. The sample in question was CD4+ T cells sorted from blood, obtained at week 24, from a patient treated with tofacitinib. The CDR3 DNA reads TGTGCCAGCAGCCTCTACGGTGGAAACACCATATATTTT. This sequence encodes CASSLYGGNTIYF.